This T cell receptor (beta chain) appears in the sequencing data of a study of blood T cell repertoires in COVID-19 (dated by TCRdb to 2020 to 2022). Notes on the research overall: Samples from collaborators originated in the United States, Italy and Spain and spanned both the acute and convalescent phases of COVID-19. The repertoires were released in a freely available public database meant as a resource for research on the immune response to SARS-CoV-2. Samples were obtained from the ongoing ImmuneRACE study (first 160 participants) and from 1,200 or so subjects provided by 6 global collaborators. The prospective study material was composed of cDNA or gDNA derived from T cells, B-cell-depleted T cells, or PBMCs. HLA class I and class II types, where available, came from metadata supplied by the sample provider rather than from assay-based typing. A de-identified subject ID, COVID-19 status, age in years and sex were almost always included in the sample metadata. The dataset comprised deeply sampled blood TCRbeta repertoires from subjects exposed to, actively infected with, or recovered from COVID-19. Broader findings and caveats from the paper: Clinical and demographic metadata were provided uncurated, with the amount varying by source and participant.

About this clone: Its antigen remains undetermined. Base qualities were left out, and no much larger clone turns up one base away.

TCRbeta CDR3 regions were amplified from genomic DNA using the immunoSEQ Assay, a bias-controlled multiplex PCR. In the source study's methods: The number of nucleated cells in each sample was estimated by amplification of reference gene primers within the assay. To quantify the absolute abundance of each unique TCRbeta CDR3 rearrangement, sequence reads were collapsed and filtered. Productive Simpson clonality was computed per sample as the square root of Simpson's diversity index over productive rearrangements. TCRdb re-hosts the immuneACCESS table, in-frame sequences only. Its copies lack some clones; in the studies checked, an unresolved V gene accounts for under half of them, and the cause for the rest is not known. Clone size and the V and J calls come from that table; the DNA yielded D and trimming. This sample is represented by roughly 80,000 clones; 82% of them were singletons. Just over 20% of the sample comes from the top ten.

The CDR3 spans 16 residues, from the cysteine through the phenylalanine. Only the CDR3 part of the read is kept: 48 bases, read in frame from the first base. Each collaborating institution followed its own protocols to collect whole blood in K2EDTA tubes. For TCRbeta analysis, collaborators shipped samples as frozen whole blood, isolated PBMCs, or DNA extracted from either of those sample types. This TCR came from a human donor in a cohort sampled during active COVID-19. The V gene is TRBV21-1 and the J gene is TRBJ1-5; the table's TRBD1 call for D was not verified on the DNA. TRBV21-1 is tagged as a pseudogene. Input material: peripheral blood. CDR3 protein: CASSRETGGGNQPQHF. The DNA sequence reads TGTGCCAGCAGCAGGGAGACAGGGGGAGGCAATCAGCCCCAGCATTTT.